Many counts were recorded for the clone carrying this T cell receptor beta chain. TCRdb reprocessed the reads via MiXCR and lists one record per CDR3 protein. The data contain about 230,000 distinct CDR3 sequences, 6% to 8% of them singletons. This entry comes from a study of T cell repertoires in cytomegalovirus infection. V was trimmed by 3 bases and J by 6 bases, leaving 14 bases between them. Germline CDR1 MDHEN, CDR2 SYDVKM. This CDR3 has 14 residues. The sequenced material came from PBMCs. V is TRBV28 and J is TRBJ1-1, with D possibly being TRBD1 (5 bases). This TCR derives from a human donor in good health (CMV status not recorded). Some clones in this sample may be carry-over from other donors' samples. This CDR3 is CASSLGLRPPEAFF. CDR3 bases: TGTGCCAGCAGTTTGGGACTGAGACCTCCTGAAGCTTTCTTT.